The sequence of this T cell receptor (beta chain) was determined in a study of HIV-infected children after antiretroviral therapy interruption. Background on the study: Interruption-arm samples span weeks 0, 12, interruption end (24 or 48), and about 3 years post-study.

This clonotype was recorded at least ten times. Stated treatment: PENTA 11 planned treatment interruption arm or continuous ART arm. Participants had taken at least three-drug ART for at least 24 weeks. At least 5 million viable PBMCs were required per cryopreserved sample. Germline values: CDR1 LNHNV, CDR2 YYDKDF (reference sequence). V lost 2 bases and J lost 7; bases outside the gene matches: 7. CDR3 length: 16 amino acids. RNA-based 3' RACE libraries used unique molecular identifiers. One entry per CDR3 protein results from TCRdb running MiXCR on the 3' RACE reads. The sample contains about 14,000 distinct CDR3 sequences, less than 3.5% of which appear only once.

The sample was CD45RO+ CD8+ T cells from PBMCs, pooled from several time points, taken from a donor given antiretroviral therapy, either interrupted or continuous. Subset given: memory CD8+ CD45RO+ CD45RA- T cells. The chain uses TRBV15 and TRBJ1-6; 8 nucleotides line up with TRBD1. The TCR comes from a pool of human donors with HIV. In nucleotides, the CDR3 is TGTGCCACCAGCAGAACTAGACAGGGGAGGAATTCACCCCTCCACTTT. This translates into CATSRTRQGRNSPLHF.